The source of this T cell receptor (beta chain) is a study of blood T cell repertoires in COVID-19. Remarks on this clone: The sample contains more than one DNA sequence encoding this CDR3.

CDR1 and CDR2 (germline): SGHAT, FQNNGV. Trimming took 1 base from V and 1 from J; bases not matched to a gene: 0. The CDR3 loop spans 15 amino acids. In the original processing: The authors estimated nucleated cell counts from reference gene primer amplification. Clones were read by immunoSEQ multiplex PCR, and TCRdb kept only the in-frame ones, dropping some. The V and J calls and clone size were taken over from that table, and D and trimming were inferred from the DNA. Among 130,000 to 150,000 clones listed, roughly 90% were seen once. V and J are TRBV11-2 and TRBJ2-2; 7 nucleotides align to TRBD2. The specimen sequenced was PBMCs or T cells enriched from blood (not recorded which). The TCR comes from a woman in her thirties with acute COVID-19. CDR3 in DNA: TGTGCCAGCAGCTTAGCGGGAGGGAACACCGGGGAGCTGTTTTTT. Translating it yields CASSLAGGNTGELFF.